A single sample is the source of the 30 T cell receptor beta chains below, sequenced in a study of early T cells in non-severe SARS-CoV-2 infection. TCRdb recomputed calls from the 5' RACE reads with MiXCR, one row per CDR3 protein. This table has about 55,000 distinct CDR3 sequences, under 15% appearing once. The material was whole blood, obtained at baseline. The receptors come from an adult who was a healthcare worker with PCR-confirmed SARS-CoV-2 infection or an uninfected control (not recorded which).

This clonotype has ten or more counts. The genes are TRBV10-2 and TRBJ1-1, with a weak D call TRBD1 (5 bases). The CDR3 is made up of 13 amino acids. Per the germline V gene, CDR1 is WSHSY and CDR2 is SAAADI. Trimming left V 3 bases short and J 1 base short, with 6 bases between. The CDR3 coding sequence is TGCGCCAGCAGTGAAGGGGAGAACACTGAAGCTTTCTTT. As protein: CASSEGENTEAFF.

This clonotype turned up a few times. The J gene is TRBJ2-7, the V gene TRBV20-1; 10 bases map to TRBD2. The germline V gene encodes CDR1 DFQATT and CDR2 SNEGSKA (reference sequence). This CDR3 comprises 15 residues. J was trimmed by 3 bases and V by 6 bases; bases with no gene match: 11. The CDR3 spells CSAIPLAGGLYEQYF. DNA of the CDR3: TGCAGTGCAATCCCCTTAGCGGGGGGCCTCTACGAGCAGTACTTC.

This clonotype has more than one count but fewer than ten. The chain is built from TRBV27 and TRBJ2-7; possible D gene TRBD2, 6 bases. The CDR3 totals 16 residues. Germline V gene lookup returns CDR1 MNHEY and CDR2 SMNVEV (reference sequence). With 8 bases removed from V and 0 bases from J, the gap between germline ends came to 20 bases. The CDR3 loop reads CASSFKGGPTSYEQYF. DNA of the CDR3: TGTGCCAGCTCCTTTAAGGGAGGACCGACCTCCTACGAGCAGTACTTC.

Of note for this clonotype: This may stem from a read error, because a much larger clone lies one nucleotide away. The genes are TRBV4-2 and TRBJ2-3; D gene ambiguous. CDR1 LGHNA and CDR2 YNFKEQ come from the germline V gene. This CDR3 spans 13 amino acids. Deletions cut 6 bases from V and 2 bases from J, with 9 bases between. The CDR3 loop is CASSSTHTDTQYF. The CDR3 DNA reads as TGTGCCAGCAGTTCGACACACACAGATACGCAGTATTTT.

This clonotype has more than one count but fewer than ten. In nucleotides, the CDR3 is TGCAGCGTTGCGCGGGCCTACGAGCAGTACTTC. Its translation is CSVARAYEQYF. The chain carries TRBV29-1 and TRBJ2-7, with D maybe TRBD2 (5 bases). The V gene lost 4 bases and the J gene lost 2 bases, with 6 bases spanning the gap. The germline V gene has CDR1 SQVTM and CDR2 ANQGSEA. The CDR3 has 11 residues.

By frequency in the sample, this clonotype is medium-sized. The chain carries TRBV5-1 and TRBJ1-3, with D possibly being TRBD1 (6 bases). Trimming pared 0 bases from V and 0 bases from J, leaving 13 bases between. This CDR3 is 17 amino acids long. CDR1 SGHRS and CDR2 YFSETQ come from the germline V gene. DNA for the CDR3: TGCGCCAGCAGCTTGGGAGGGACATCGAACTCTGGAAACACCATATATTTT. This codes for CASSLGGTSNSGNTIYF.

V usage is TRBV28 and J usage is TRBJ1-3; possible D gene TRBD1, 6 bases. The length of the CDR3 is 13 residues. V shed 7 bases and J shed 6 bases, with 13 bases lying between them. Looked up from germline, CDR1 is MDHEN and CDR2 is SYDVKM. CDR3 in amino acids: CASTENRENTIYF. Written as DNA, the CDR3 is TGTGCCAGCACCGAGAACAGGGAAAACACCATATATTTT.

This clonotype was seen more than once but under ten times. The chain joins TRBV6-5 to TRBJ2-3; D uncertain. The V end was cut by 1 base, the J end by 1 base, with 9 bases between. The CDR3 is 15 residues long. CDR1 MNHEY and CDR2 SVGAGI come from the germline V gene. CDR3: CASSYLAAGTDTQYF. The CDR3 DNA is TGTGCCAGCAGTTACTTGGCAGCCGGCACAGATACGCAGTATTTT.

The chain is built from TRBV7-9 and TRBJ2-7; D call uncertain. Looked up from germline, CDR1 is SEHNR and CDR2 is FQNEAQ (reference sequence). The CDR3 length is 12 residues. V was clipped by 5 bases and J by 6 bases, with 11 bases between them. The CDR3 nucleotides are TGTGCCAGCAGCCGGATTAACGCCGAGCAGTACTTC. Its protein is CASSRINAEQYF.

This clonotype was recorded many times. V is TRBV7-9 and J is TRBJ1-2; D gene ambiguous. The CDR3 has 14 residues. With 5 bases removed from V and 0 bases from J, the gap between germline ends came to 10 bases. In germline, CDR1 is SEHNR, CDR2 FQNEAQ (reference sequence). The CDR3 here is CASSPPGSNYGYTF. The CDR3 DNA follows: TGTGCCAGCAGCCCTCCCGGATCTAACTATGGCTACACCTTC.

The chain has TRBV5-5 and TRBJ2-1; D is possibly TRBD1 or TRBD2 (5 bases each). Trimming took off 0 bases at V and 2 bases at J, with 9 bases between the two ends. Germline CDR1 SGHKS, CDR2 YYEKEE (reference sequence). The CDR3 covers 15 residues. The CDR3 DNA reads as TGTGCCAGCAGCTTGGCGGGGCCCGCCTACAATGAGCAGTTCTTC. Its protein is CASSLAGPAYNEQFF.

This clonotype was observed a few times. The J gene is TRBJ1-6, the V gene TRBV13, with D unclear. Trimming removed 0 bases from V and 5 bases from J, with 5 bases in between. CDR1 is PRHDT, CDR2 FYEKMQ, per germline (reference sequence). The CDR3 is 14 residues long. The chain's CDR3 is CASSLGKDNSPLHF. The DNA of the CDR3 is TGTGCCAGCAGCTTAGGCAAGGATAATTCACCCCTCCACTTT.

The V call is TRBV2, the J call TRBJ2-5; TRBD1 agrees at 7 bases. The V gene's germline CDR1 is SNHLY and CDR2 FYNNEI. This CDR3 has 14 amino acids. Trimming at V came to 6 bases and at J to 2 bases, leaving 6 bases not matched to a gene. CDR3 DNA: TGTGCCAGCAGGGCCGGGACAGCGCAAGAGACCCAGTACTTC. This sequence encodes CASRAGTAQETQYF.

V usage is TRBV20-1 and J usage is TRBJ2-7; possible D gene TRBD1, 6 bases. This CDR3 has 15 residues. Per germline, CDR1 DFQATT and CDR2 SNEGSKA (reference sequence). The V end lost 0 bases, the J end lost 3 bases, and 15 bases lay between the germline ends. CDR3 sequence (DNA): TGCAGTGCTAGAGATCTCATGGGACAACACTACGAGCAGTACTTC. Translation gives CSARDLMGQHYEQYF.

The chain recombines TRBV10-2 with TRBJ2-1, with no clear D. Deletions cut 7 bases from V and 0 bases from J, with 13 bases between. Per germline, CDR1 WSHSY and CDR2 SAAADI. The CDR3 totals 15 residues. In DNA, the CDR3 is TGCGCCAGCATGATAGGGCTAAGCTCCTACAATGAGCAGTTCTTC. Translated, it gives CASMIGLSSYNEQFF.

J is TRBJ1-2 and V is TRBV20-1; a possible D gene is TRBD1 (5 bases). This CDR3 contains 13 residues. V lost 7 bases, J lost 0 bases, and 12 bases lay in between. CDR1 and CDR2 (germline): DFQATT, SNEGSKA (reference sequence). The CDR3 coding sequence is TGCAGTGTGGGGACGGGGACTAACTATGGCTACACCTTC. Translated, it gives CSVGTGTNYGYTF.

The V call is TRBV7-3, the J call TRBJ2-2, with 13 positions matching TRBD2. Germline CDR1 is SGHTA and CDR2 is FQGTGA. The V and J ends lost 2 bases and 6 bases, in that order; junction bases with no gene match: 3. CDR3 size: 16 residues. In DNA form, the CDR3 reads TGTGCCAGCAGCTTATCCGGGACTAGCGGGGCCGGGGAGCTGTTTTTT. Translating gives CASSLSGTSGAGELFF.

A few counts support this clonotype. V usage is TRBV5-1 and J usage is TRBJ2-5, with D maybe TRBD2 (6 bases). V lost 1 base and J 5 bases, leaving 15 bases between the germline ends. CDR3 length equals 15 residues. Germline CDR1 reads SGHRS; CDR2 reads YFSETQ. The CDR3 loop reads CASSLNGGIGETQYF. CDR3 sequence (DNA): TGCGCCAGCAGCTTGAACGGAGGGATTGGTGAGACCCAGTACTTC.

This chain uses TRBV7-9 with TRBJ2-3; 7 bases are shared with TRBD1. This CDR3 region has 16 residues. From germline, CDR1 is SEHNR and CDR2 FQNEAQ (reference sequence). The trim removed 4 bases at V and 5 bases at J, leaving 12 bases unmatched. The CDR3 loop is CASSSAGTAFLDTQYF. The CDR3 DNA follows: TGTGCCAGCAGCTCAGCCGGGACAGCCTTCCTAGATACGCAGTATTTT.

This clonotype was seen at least ten times. The rearrangement links TRBV5-1 to TRBJ2-1, with D hard to call. The germline CDR1 and CDR2 sequences are SGHRS and YFSETQ. The CDR3 has 15 amino acids. V gave up 0 bases and J gave up 3 bases, with 10 bases separating them. Written as DNA, the CDR3 is TGCGCCAGCAGCTTGGAAGGAGCAGACTACAATGAGCAGTTCTTC. Translated, it gives CASSLEGADYNEQFF.

This clonotype was counted many times. In DNA, the CDR3 is TGTGCCAGTTCGGCCCGGGGGGCTCTCTACGAGCAGTACTTC. It codes for CASSARGALYEQYF. The V gene is TRBV19, the J gene TRBJ2-7; possibly TRBD2 for D (7 bases). The CDR3 contains 14 residues. Per germline, CDR1 LNHDA and CDR2 SQIVND (reference sequence). V lost 8 bases and J lost 3, with 17 bases in between.

This clonotype was counted ten times or more. The chain couples TRBV6-4 to TRBJ2-1, with D possibly being TRBD1 (6 bases). Germline CDR1 reads MRHNA; CDR2 reads SNTAGT. This CDR3 is 13 amino acids long. V lost 0 bases, J lost 12 bases, and 12 bases lay in between. In DNA form, the CDR3 reads TGTGCCAGCAGTGACTCAGGTGGGGGCGTGCAGTTCTTC. It translates to CASSDSGGGVQFF.

The CDR3 DNA follows: TGTGCCAGCAGCCCCAGGGGGGGGGTGCTCACAGATACGCAGTATTTT. Protein: CASSPRGGVLTDTQYF. The chain uses TRBV7-2 and TRBJ2-3; D may correspond to TRBD1 or TRBD2 (7 bases each). The CDR3 length is 16 residues. Per the germline V gene, CDR1 is SGHTA and CDR2 is FQGNSA. Deletions cut 5 bases from V and 2 bases from J, with 17 bases between. The full variable domain, with the rest looked up from reference TRBV7-2 and TRBJ2-3, is GAGVSQSPSNKVTEKGKDVELRCDPISGHTALYWYRQSLGQGLEFLIYFQGNSAPDKSGLPSDRFSAERTGGSVSTLTIQRTQQEDSAVYLCASSPRGGVLTDTQYFGPGTRLTVL.

This clonotype was seen at least ten times. The chain employs TRBV5-1 and TRBJ1-6; 9 nucleotides align to TRBD1. CDR1 and CDR2 from the germline V gene are SGHRS and YFSETQ. After removal of 4 bases from V and 8 bases from J, the junction contained 13 bases not matched to a gene. This CDR3 is built from 17 residues. The CDR3 DNA follows: TGCGCCAGCAGCACCACCGACAGGGGGAATGTTTATTCACCCCTCCACTTT. Protein sequence: CASSTTDRGNVYSPLHF. The full variable domain, rest sourced from reference TRBV5-1 and TRBJ1-6, is KAGVTQTPRYLIKTRGQQVTLSCSPISGHRSVSWYQQTPGQGLQFLFEYFSETQRNKGNFPGRFSGRQFSNSRSEMNVSTLELGDSALYLCASSTTDRGNVYSPLHFGNGTRLTVT.

V is TRBV6-2 or TRBV6-3 and J is TRBJ1-2, with D maybe TRBD1 (5 bases). CDR3 length: 12 residues. Germline V lookup: CDR1 MNHEY, CDR2 SVGEGT. V lost 8 bases, J lost 7 bases, and 14 bases lay in between. The CDR3 reads CASEGVRFGYTF. The CDR3 region has the DNA TGTGCCAGCGAAGGGGTCAGGTTTGGCTACACCTTC.

This chain's CDR3 is CASSYPGYYEQYF. The CDR3 DNA sequence: TGTGCCAGCAGTTATCCGGGGTACTACGAGCAGTACTTC. The rearrangement joins TRBV28 to TRBJ2-7; the D gene is possibly TRBD2 (5 bases). Germline loops: CDR1 MDHEN, CDR2 SYDVKM. The CDR3 loop spans 13 amino acids. V was pared by 4 bases and J by 3 bases, with 10 bases between.

The rearrangement joins TRBV7-2 to TRBJ2-5; D unresolved. V was clipped by 2 bases and J by 4 bases, with 5 bases between them. Germline V gives CDR1 SGHTA, CDR2 FQGNSA. This CDR3 has 12 residues. CDR3 region: CASSLLGETQYF. CDR3 nucleotides: TGTGCCAGCAGCTTACTAGGAGAGACCCAGTACTTC.

The chain is built from TRBV18 and TRBJ1-1; D not resolved. From germline, CDR1 is KGHSH and CDR2 LQKENI. This CDR3 is 13 amino acids long. V lost 3 bases, J lost 6 bases, and 11 bases lay in between. The CDR3 DNA reads TGTGCCAGCTCACCCCTCCGGGAGGCTGAAGCTTTCTTT. Amino acids: CASSPLREAEAFF. Supplemented by reference TRBV18 and TRBJ1-1, the full variable domain reads NAGVMQNPRHLVRRRGQEARLRCSPMKGHSHVYWYRQLPEEGLKFMVYLQKENIIDESGMPKERFSAEFPKEGPSILRIQQVVRGDSAAYFCASSPLREAEAFFGQGTRLTVV.

CDR3 protein: CSAYERIAFF. In nucleotides, the CDR3 is TGCAGCGCTTACGAGAGGATCGCTTTCTTT. The chain employs TRBV29-1 and TRBJ1-1; no clear D. Per germline, CDR1 SQVTM and CDR2 ANQGSEA. Trimming took 7 bases from V and 11 from J, leaving 14 bases between them. This CDR3 is built from 10 residues.

This clonotype came up a few times. This chain uses TRBV7-2 with TRBJ2-2; possible D gene TRBD2, 5 bases. Germline V gene lookup returns CDR1 SGHTA and CDR2 FQGNSA. The CDR3 has 13 amino acids. The V end was cut by 1 base, the J end by 8 bases, with 8 bases between. CDR3 nucleotides: TGTGCCAGCAGCTTAGTAGCGACTGGGGAGCTGTTTTTT. Amino acid sequence: CASSLVATGELFF.